A selection of T cell receptor beta chains follows, all from one sample in a study of blood T cell repertoires in COVID-19. Only in-frame clones appear in the TCRdb table, and some are missing; sequencing was by immunoSEQ multiplex PCR. This table holds 260,000 or so clones, 82% found once. Sample: peripheral blood. The receptors come from a woman in her 70s with acute or convalescent COVID-19. CDR3s include the opening cysteine and the closing phenylalanine or tryptophan. Fields, in order: clone size, J gene, D gene, V gene, CDR3 protein, CDR3 DNA. D genes are given only for firm matches. Only some rows state a clone size, as once, few, many or a class for expanded clones.

abundance: once
j_gene: TRBJ1-1
d_gene: TRBD1
v_gene: TRBV7-9
CDR3aa: CASSLTGLNTEAFF
CDR3nt: TGTGCCAGCAGCTTGACAGGGCTGAACACTGAAGCTTTCTTT

abundance: -
j_gene: TRBJ1-2
d_gene: -
v_gene: TRBV6-2/TRBV6-3
CDR3aa: CASSYSGSIDGYTF
CDR3nt: TGTGCCAGCAGTTACTCGGGCAGTATCGATGGCTACACCTTC

abundance: -
j_gene: TRBJ1-2
d_gene: -
v_gene: TRBV6-5
CDR3aa: CASSAGGIRGYTF
CDR3nt: TGTGCCAGCAGCGCCGGGGGGATACGTGGCTACACCTTC

abundance: -
j_gene: TRBJ2-7
d_gene: -
v_gene: TRBV2
CDR3aa: CASRSNPGVYEQYF
CDR3nt: TGTGCCAGCAGATCAAATCCTGGAGTCTACGAGCAGTACTTC

abundance: -
j_gene: TRBJ1-1
d_gene: -
v_gene: TRBV11-2
CDR3aa: CASSLGWTRLNTEAFF
CDR3nt: TGTGCCAGCAGTCTCGGTTGGACTAGACTGAACACTGAAGCTTTCTTT

abundance: -
j_gene: TRBJ2-2
d_gene: TRBD2
v_gene: TRBV19
CDR3aa: CASRSGGSTGELFF
CDR3nt: TGTGCCAGTAGATCGGGGGGGTCCACCGGGGAGCTGTTTTTT

abundance: -
j_gene: TRBJ1-5
d_gene: TRBD1
v_gene: TRBV19
CDR3aa: CASRTGYSGNQPQHF
CDR3nt: TGTGCCAGTAGGACAGGGTATTCTGGCAATCAGCCCCAGCATTTT

abundance: -
j_gene: TRBJ1-1
d_gene: -
v_gene: TRBV19
CDR3aa: CASSINSAPSSEAFF
CDR3nt: TGTGCCAGTAGTATTAATTCAGCGCCATCCTCTGAAGCTTTCTTT

abundance: -
j_gene: TRBJ2-7
d_gene: -
v_gene: TRBV5-6
CDR3aa: CASSLVDSTYEQYF
CDR3nt: TGTGCCAGCAGCTTGGTCGACAGTACCTACGAGCAGTACTTC

abundance: -
j_gene: TRBJ1-2
d_gene: -
v_gene: TRBV4-3
CDR3aa: CASSQVEGKGDGYTF
CDR3nt: TGCGCCAGCAGCCAAGTGGAGGGTAAGGGAGATGGCTACACCTTC

abundance: once
j_gene: TRBJ1-5
d_gene: -
v_gene: TRBV2
CDR3aa: CASSEAPGNQPQHF
CDR3nt: TGTGCCAGCAGTGAAGCGCCGGGGAATCAGCCCCAGCATTTT

abundance: -
j_gene: TRBJ1-3
d_gene: TRBD1
v_gene: TRBV7-9
CDR3aa: CASSLAGGQTGNTIYF
CDR3nt: TGTGCCAGCAGCTTAGCAGGGGGACAGACTGGAAACACCATATATTTT

abundance: few
j_gene: TRBJ1-2
d_gene: -
v_gene: TRBV4-2
CDR3aa: CASSQEVRQPRGYTF
CDR3nt: TGTGCCAGCAGCCAAGAGGTCAGACAGCCTAGGGGCTACACCTTC